The 4 T cell receptor beta chains reported below all come from one sample, sequenced in a study of technical replicates of blood from several donors. The method was immunoSEQ multiplex PCR; TCRdb's version includes in-frame clones alone and lacks a portion of them. This sample has 85,000 to 100,000 clones, with approximately 95% found just once. Source material: T cells isolated from PBMCs. All receptors derive from a human donor in good health.

The CDR3 region has the DNA TGTGCCAGCAGTTTAACCGGGACAGAACCGGGGGAGCAGTACTTC. Amino acid sequence: CASSLTGTEPGEQYF. This chain joins TRBV27 and TRBJ2-7; 7 bases line up with TRBD1. V trimming: 2 bases; J trimming: 7 bases; junction bases outside the gene matches: 11. The CDR3 runs to 15 residues. Germline loops: CDR1 MNHEY, CDR2 SMNVEV (reference sequence).

This chain joins TRBV9 and TRBJ1-2, with unresolved D. V gave up 0 bases and J gave up 4 bases, with 7 bases separating them. The CDR3 is 13 amino acids. Germline CDR1 SGDLS, CDR2 YYNGEE. CDR3: CASSVDSLYGYTF. The CDR3 nucleotides read TGTGCCAGCAGCGTAGACAGTCTCTATGGCTACACCTTC. Full variable domain (rest looked up from reference TRBV9 and TRBJ1-2): DSGVTQTPKHLITATGQRVTLRCSPRSGDLSVYWYQQSLDQGLQFLIQYYNGEERAKGNILERFSAQQFPDLHSELNLSSLELGDSALYFCASSVDSLYGYTFGSGTRLTVV.

The genes are TRBV2 and TRBJ2-1; 7 bases are shared with TRBD1. Germline V gene sequence: CDR1 SNHLY, CDR2 FYNNEI. The CDR3 runs to 16 residues. With V trimmed by 2 bases and J by 5 bases, 9 bases remained unmatched. Here the CDR3 reads CASSELFGTENNEQFF. In nucleotides, the CDR3 is TGTGCCAGCAGTGAACTTTTTGGGACAGAGAACAATGAGCAGTTCTTC.

The chain combines TRBV7-9 with TRBJ1-4, with unresolved D. The CDR3 extends over 14 amino acids. V was trimmed by 2 bases and J by 8 bases, leaving 12 bases between them. Germline CDR1 SEHNR, CDR2 FQNEAQ (reference sequence). The CDR3 here is CASSLTVEGEKLFF. CDR3 nucleotide sequence: TGTGCCAGCAGCTTAACAGTTGAGGGAGAAAAACTGTTTTTT.